This T cell receptor beta chain was observed in a study of T cell responses to AZD1222 COVID-19 vaccine. Overall study results and limits: Spike-specific TCR repertoires showed rising breadth and depth after two AZD1222 doses. Females made up more of the donors, who were largely white British, and clonal diversity may have come out too low.

A note on this clone: Its antigen is as yet unknown.

This CDR3 is 18 amino acids long. Germline V gives CDR1 SGHNT, CDR2 YENEEA. The J segment lost 4 bases and the V segment lost 4 bases, leaving 13 bases of the junction unmatched. Profiling relied on immunoSEQ multiplex PCR, and the TCRdb table lists in-frame clones only, not all of them. The data hold around 150,000 clones, with around 90% observed a single time. Sequences were derived from peripheral blood, sampled on day 0 of MenACWY control vaccination. This sequence originates from an adult in good health. The J gene is TRBJ2-5, the V gene TRBV11-3, with 12 nucleotides matching TRBD2. The CDR3 is CASSSRGRELAGGETQYF. CDR3 DNA: TGTGCCAGCAGCTCCCGAGGGAGGGAACTAGCGGGAGGAGAGACCCAGTACTTC.